The clone carrying this T cell receptor beta chain appeared a few times. TCRdb processed the RACE reads anew with MiXCR; each CDR3 protein has one entry. This table holds 65,000 to 85,000 distinct CDR3 sequences, roughly 12% found once. Time point noted: patch test 1, 2 weeks after DPC sensitization. The treatment denotes: therapeutic diphenylcyclopropenone sensitization with weekly scalp DPC. These data belong to a study of human T cells and chemical hapten exposure. This sequence originates from a woman aged 55-70 years with alopecia areata. Some clones in this sample may be carry-over from other donors' samples. Source: whole blood, taken in connection with sensitization to the hapten diphenylcyclopropenone (DPC).

The CDR3 loop reads CASSPGTGGSGYTF. In DNA form, the CDR3 reads TGTGCCAGCAGCCCTGGGACAGGGGGATCGGGCTACACCTTC. This chain connects TRBV7-6 to TRBJ1-2, with TRBD1 matching 11 bases. V dropped 5 bases and J dropped 8; count of bases not matched to a gene: 7. The CDR3 consists of 14 residues. Germline CDR1 reads SGHVS; CDR2 reads FNYEAQ.